These 27 T cell receptor beta chains were sequenced from one sample in a study of shared T cell receptors in the human thymus. The method was immunoSEQ multiplex PCR; TCRdb's version includes in-frame clones alone and lacks a portion of them. The profile covers around 730,000 clones, with 70% to 90% appearing a single time and under 0.012% taken by the ten largest. These sequences were also reported in another study, on human thymus T cells.

Sequencing was carried out using thymocytes. These TCRs come from a girl under two years old with a congenital heart defect.

The V call is TRBV6-1, the J call TRBJ2-2, with D maybe TRBD1 (5 bases). Germline CDR1 reads MNHNS; CDR2 reads SASEGT. The ends were cut back, 4 bases at V and 1 base at J, with 7 bases in the middle. CDR3 length: 14 amino acids. This CDR3 is CASSVQGNTGELFF. CDR3 sequence (DNA): TGTGCCAGCAGTGTCCAGGGGAACACCGGGGAGCTGTTTTTT.

This clone was detected a few times. This chain links TRBV19 with TRBJ1-4, with 9 bases lining up with TRBD1. J gave up 4 bases and V 9 bases, and 15 bases lay outside the gene matches. Germline V CDR1 and CDR2: LNHDA, SQIVND (reference sequence). The CDR3 spans 17 residues. The CDR3 DNA reads as TGTGCCAGCTTAGGACAGGGGATATTGAGTGATAATGAAAAACTGTTTTTT. This codes for CASLGQGILSDNEKLFF.

The chain joins TRBV7-6 to TRBJ2-5; D is perhaps TRBD1 (5 bases). Per germline, CDR1 SGHVS and CDR2 FNYEAQ. This CDR3 has 16 amino acids. The V and J ends lost 0 bases and 4 bases respectively, with 15 bases between them. CDR3 nucleotide sequence: TGTGCCAGCAGCTTAGCGCGCGGTACAGGCGGAGAGACCCAGTACTTC. It yields the protein CASSLARGTGGETQYF.

This rearrangement joins TRBV4-1 to TRBJ1-2; a possible D gene is TRBD1 (6 bases). This CDR3 spans 16 amino acids. The V end lost 1 base, the J end lost 0 bases, and 12 bases lay between the germline ends. CDR1 and CDR2 (germline): MGHRA, YSYEKL. CDR3 amino acids: CASSQAHRDTNYGYTF. The DNA of the CDR3 is TGCGCCAGCAGCCAAGCCCACCGGGACACTAACTATGGCTACACCTTC.

The V call is TRBV27, the J call TRBJ1-5, with D tentatively TRBD1 (6 bases). Deletions cut 4 bases from V and 5 bases from J, with 18 bases between. CDR1 and CDR2 (germline): MNHEY, SMNVEV (reference sequence). This CDR3 comprises 16 residues. Here the CDR3 DNA reads TGTGCCAGCAGTTCCCAGGGACATTTGGGGGATCAGCCCCAGCATTTT. It yields the protein CASSSQGHLGDQPQHF.

The J gene is TRBJ1-2, the V gene TRBV2, with 7 positions matching TRBD1. This CDR3 is 15 amino acids long. Germline CDR1 is SNHLY and CDR2 is FYNNEI. Unmatched junction bases numbered 9, after V lost 4 bases and J lost 4 bases. CDR3 protein: CASSVIGDRTYGYTF. The CDR3 DNA follows: TGTGCCAGCAGTGTAATAGGGGACAGAACCTATGGCTACACCTTC.

The chain combines TRBV19 with TRBJ1-2; D is possibly TRBD1 (5 bases). The CDR3 spans 13 residues. CDR1 is LNHDA, CDR2 SQIVND, per germline (reference sequence). V dropped 8 bases and J dropped 5 bases, with 15 bases sitting between them. The CDR3 loop is CASYAGQKYGYTF. CDR3 sequence (DNA): TGTGCCAGTTACGCAGGGCAGAAGTATGGCTACACCTTC.

This clone was detected a few times. This rearrangement joins TRBV28 to TRBJ2-1; a weak D match, TRBD2 (6 bases). Trimming removed 6 bases at V and 0 bases at J, with 15 bases between. This CDR3 contains 16 residues. From germline, CDR1 is MDHEN and CDR2 SYDVKM. The CDR3 sequence is CASRPNGGFSYNEQFF. The CDR3 DNA follows: TGTGCCAGCAGACCTAATGGGGGGTTCTCCTACAATGAGCAGTTCTTC.

V and J are TRBV18 and TRBJ2-7, with TRBD2 identical over 7 bases. J was trimmed by 1 base and V by 2 bases; bases with no gene match: 8. This CDR3 is 16 amino acids long. The germline gives CDR1 KGHSH, CDR2 LQKENI. The CDR3 protein is CASSPSASGASYEQYF. DNA of the CDR3: TGTGCCAGCTCACCATCCGCCAGCGGGGCTTCCTACGAGCAGTACTTC.

The rearrangement uses TRBV11-2 and TRBJ2-7; 8 bases fit TRBD1. Trimming at V came to 8 bases and at J to 0 bases, leaving 9 bases not matched to a gene. The CDR3 loop spans 15 amino acids. CDR1 and CDR2 from the germline V gene are SGHAT and FQNNGV. Written as DNA, the CDR3 is TGTGCCAGCGGGGAGGACAGGGCGAGCTCCTACGAGCAGTACTTC. Translating gives CASGEDRASSYEQYF.

V gene TRBV7-6 combines with J gene TRBJ2-1; 10 bases fit TRBD2. The J segment lost 0 bases and the V segment lost 4 bases, leaving 18 bases of the junction unmatched. CDR3 size: 21 residues. CDR1 is SGHVS, CDR2 FNYEAQ, per germline. CDR3: CASSYDPTSGVQSLSYNEQFF. The DNA for the CDR3 is TGTGCCAGCAGCTACGACCCCACTAGCGGGGTCCAATCCCTCTCCTACAATGAGCAGTTCTTC.

This rearrangement joins TRBV10-2 to TRBJ2-3; the D is unclear. The CDR3 runs to 14 residues. V lost 2 bases to trimming and J lost 5 bases, with 11 bases between them. Germline-derived CDR1 and CDR2 are WSHSY and SAAADI. The CDR3 region has the DNA TGCGCCAGCAGTGAGGGGCGTTTGAGAGATACGCAGTATTTT. Its protein product is CASSEGRLRDTQYF.

The genes are TRBV4-3 and TRBJ2-1, with D possibly TRBD2 on 6 matching bases. The germline V gene has CDR1 LGHNA and CDR2 YSLEER. The CDR3 totals 17 residues. V was clipped by 0 bases and J by 4 bases, with 16 bases between them. The CDR3 sequence is CASSQDPGGTLYNEQFF. The CDR3 nucleotides are TGCGCCAGCAGCCAAGACCCCGGCGGGACTCTTTACAATGAGCAGTTCTTC.

This clone occurred a few times. The rearrangement joins TRBV20-1 to TRBJ2-7; tentative D call: TRBD1 (5 bases). V was pared by 3 bases and J by 4 bases, with 7 bases between. Germline loops: CDR1 DFQATT, CDR2 SNEGSKA (reference sequence). This CDR3 comprises 11 residues. The CDR3 region is CSARGPYEQYF. The CDR3 region has the DNA TGCAGTGCTAGGGGGCCATACGAGCAGTACTTC.

A single count supports this clone. V gene TRBV25-1 combines with J gene TRBJ1-6, with 7 bases that match TRBD1. Trimming at V came to 5 bases and at J to 7 bases, leaving 8 bases not matched to a gene. The CDR3 is 15 residues long. The germline V gene has CDR1 MGHDK and CDR2 SYGVNS. As DNA, the CDR3 is TGTGCCAGCAGTCGTCCGGGACAGTTAAATTCACCCCTCCACTTT. This codes for CASSRPGQLNSPLHF.

This clone came up a few times. The chain uses TRBV5-1 and TRBJ2-1, with D tentatively TRBD1 (5 bases). The V end was cut by 0 bases, the J end by 7 bases, with 14 bases between. The CDR3 is 15 residues long. Germline V gene sequence: CDR1 SGHRS, CDR2 YFSETQ. CDR3 sequence (DNA): TGCGCCAGCAGCTTGGGCCGCCCCCCAGGGAATGAGCAGTTCTTC. It is translated as CASSLGRPPGNEQFF. The full variable domain, with the rest looked up from reference TRBV5-1 and TRBJ2-1, is KAGVTQTPRYLIKTRGQQVTLSCSPISGHRSVSWYQQTPGQGLQFLFEYFSETQRNKGNFPGRFSGRQFSNSRSEMNVSTLELGDSALYLCASSLGRPPGNEQFFGPGTRLTVL.

The V gene is TRBV12-5, the J gene TRBJ1-6; D unclear. CDR1 is LGHNT, CDR2 FRNRAP, per germline. Trimming took 2 bases from V and 10 from J, leaving 12 bases between them. The CDR3 consists of 14 residues. The CDR3 nucleotides are TGTGCTAGTGGTTTGCAGGAGGCGGGATCACCCCTCCACTTT. Amino acids: CASGLQEAGSPLHF.

This chain connects TRBV5-1 to TRBJ1-2; possibly TRBD1 for D (6 bases). The CDR3 has 15 amino acids. CDR1 is SGHRS and CDR2 is YFSETQ in the germline V gene. V lost 4 bases, J lost 6 bases, and 19 bases lay in between. CDR3 sequence: CASSRAPQGKDGYTF. CDR3 in DNA: TGCGCCAGCAGCCGAGCTCCACAGGGTAAGGATGGCTACACCTTC.

The chain uses TRBV12-5 and TRBJ2-1; the match to TRBD2 covers 12 bases. The length of the CDR3 is 17 residues. Germline V gene lookup returns CDR1 LGHNT and CDR2 FRNRAP. Trimming removed 0 bases from V and 4 bases from J; junction bases left unmatched: 4. The CDR3 is CASGLVTLAGGYNEQFF. The CDR3 DNA reads TGTGCTAGTGGTTTGGTAACTCTAGCGGGGGGGTACAATGAGCAGTTCTTC.

The table lists this clone with a count of one. The chain recombines TRBV6-1 with TRBJ2-1; 10 bases line up with TRBD1. Trimming removed 8 bases from V and 6 bases from J; junction bases left unmatched: 4. CDR3 length: 13 amino acids. CDR1 is MNHNS, CDR2 SASEGT, per germline. In nucleotides, the CDR3 is TGTGCCAGCCGGGACAGGGGAGGCAATGAGCAGTTCTTC. Amino acids: CASRDRGGNEQFF.

The V and J genes are TRBV4-1 and TRBJ1-1; D ambiguous. This CDR3 is built from 11 residues. V was shortened by 1 base and J by 11 bases, with 8 bases between the two germline ends. CDR1 and CDR2 from the germline V gene are MGHRA and YSYEKL. CDR3 DNA sequence: TGCGCCAGCAGCCAAGGTCCGGGGGCTTTCTTT. Protein sequence: CASSQGPGAFF.

This chain uses TRBV5-1 with TRBJ1-5; possibly TRBD1 for D (6 bases). Trimming cost V 1 base and J 5 bases, with 10 bases left between them. CDR3 size: 14 residues. Germline lookup yields CDR1 SGHRS and CDR2 YFSETQ. CDR3: CASSLSGGHQPQHF. The CDR3 DNA reads TGCGCCAGCAGCTTGAGCGGGGGCCATCAGCCCCAGCATTTT.

The chain couples TRBV5-1 to TRBJ2-2; TRBD1 matches 8 bases. The germline V gene encodes CDR1 SGHRS and CDR2 YFSETQ. This CDR3 has 17 residues. Trimming removed 4 bases from V and 4 bases from J; junction bases left unmatched: 12. CDR3: CASSQRTGPLCTGELFF. CDR3 nucleotides: TGCGCCAGCAGCCAACGGACAGGGCCACTTTGCACCGGGGAGCTGTTTTTT.

The gene calls are TRBV2 and TRBJ1-4; 8 nucleotides agree with TRBD1. The CDR3 covers 15 residues. The trim removed 9 bases at V and 8 bases at J, leaving 14 bases unmatched. The germline V gene has CDR1 SNHLY and CDR2 FYNNEI. The CDR3 here is CASSYGQGRGEKLFF. Written as DNA, the CDR3 is TGTGCCAGTTCTTACGGACAGGGAAGGGGGGAAAAACTGTTTTTT.

The CDR3 region has the DNA TGTGCCAGTAGATGGGAGGGGGGCTCCAGGGAAGCTTTCTTT. It specifies CASRWEGGSREAFF. This chain joins TRBV19 and TRBJ1-1, with D possibly matching TRBD1 (6 bases). This CDR3 has 14 amino acids. The V gene's germline CDR1 is LNHDA and CDR2 SQIVND (reference sequence). Between the trimmed V and J ends, which lost 6 bases and 8 bases, there was a span of 19 bases. Filled out from reference TRBV19 and TRBJ1-1, the complete variable domain reads DGGITQSPKYLFRKEGQNVTLSCEQNLNHDAMYWYRQDPGQGLRLIYYSQIVNDFQKGDIAEGYSVSREKKESFPLTVTSAQKNPTAFYLCASRWEGGSREAFFGQGTRLTVV.

The chain is built from TRBV11-2 and TRBJ1-4; D may be TRBD1 (5 bases). The V gene's germline CDR1 is SGHAT and CDR2 FQNNGV. CDR3 size: 18 residues. V was clipped by 5 bases and J by 0 bases, with 19 bases between them. The CDR3 sequence: CASSTGHLASSTNEKLFF. CDR3 DNA sequence: TGTGCCAGCAGCACCGGACACTTAGCCAGCTCAACTAATGAAAAACTGTTTTTT.

The chain is built from TRBV29-1 and TRBJ1-2; TRBD1 matches at 9 bases. V dropped 6 bases and J dropped 7; count of bases not matched to a gene: 15. This CDR3 has 15 amino acids. CDR1 is SQVTM and CDR2 is ANQGSEA in the germline V gene. The CDR3 DNA reads TGCAGCGTGGGACAGGGCGCCGAGGCGGGTTTTGGCTACACCTTC. Translating it yields CSVGQGAEAGFGYTF.